These T cell receptor beta chains were read from a single sample in a study of cytomegalovirus exposure and HLA in healthy donors. The repertoire was sequenced with immunoSEQ multiplex PCR; TCRdb's copy has only in-frame clones and lacks some. The sample consists of roughly 230,000 clones, about 90% of them appearing once. The sample was PBMCs. Every receptor here comes from a girl aged 2 to 9 in good health and CMV-seronegative. Each CDR3 is given with its conserved first and last residue. Fields, in order: J gene, D gene, V gene, clone size, CDR3 DNA, CDR3 protein. The D gene is left open where the match is weak. Part of the rows lack a size; the others show once, few, many or a class for expanded clones.

j_gene: TRBJ2-3; d_gene: -; v_gene: TRBV30; abundance: once; CDR3nt: TGTGCCAGAAGTTCGGGGGTGGGGGATACGCAGTATTTT; CDR3aa: CARSSGVGDTQYF
j_gene: TRBJ2-2; d_gene: TRBD2; v_gene: TRBV27; abundance: -; CDR3nt: TGTGCCAGCAGTTCCGGACTAGCGGGGGTTCAAAGGACCGGGGAGCTGTTTTTT; CDR3aa: CASSSGLAGVQRTGELFF
j_gene: TRBJ1-1; d_gene: TRBD1; v_gene: TRBV27; abundance: -; CDR3nt: TGTGCCAGCAGTCTCAACAGGGGTAACACTGAAGCTTTCTTT; CDR3aa: CASSLNRGNTEAFF
j_gene: TRBJ2-5; d_gene: TRBD2; v_gene: TRBV6-4; abundance: -; CDR3nt: TGTGCCAGCGCACGACTAGCGGGAGAGACCCAGTACTTC; CDR3aa: CASARLAGETQYF
j_gene: TRBJ1-1; d_gene: TRBD1; v_gene: TRBV30; abundance: -; CDR3nt: TGTGCCTGGAAGGGACAGCAAAGTGAAGCTTTCTTT; CDR3aa: CAWKGQQSEAFF
j_gene: TRBJ2-1; d_gene: TRBD2; v_gene: TRBV9; abundance: -; CDR3nt: TGTGCCAGCAGCTCCTATCGGGCGAGCGGGGGGCCCAGCTCCTACAATGAGCAGTTCTTC; CDR3aa: CASSSYRASGGPSSYNEQFF
j_gene: TRBJ1-1; d_gene: -; v_gene: TRBV19; abundance: -; CDR3nt: TGTGCCAGTATCTTTCAGGGTACCACTGAAGCTTTCTTT; CDR3aa: CASIFQGTTEAFF
j_gene: TRBJ2-7; d_gene: -; v_gene: TRBV15; abundance: -; CDR3nt: TGTGCCACCAGCAGCACCTACGAGCAGTACTTC; CDR3aa: CATSSTYEQYF
j_gene: TRBJ1-2; d_gene: -; v_gene: TRBV7-9; abundance: -; CDR3nt: TGTGCCAGCAGCTTATGGGCAGGTTATAACTATGGCTACACCTTC; CDR3aa: CASSLWAGYNYGYTF
j_gene: TRBJ1-3; d_gene: TRBD1; v_gene: TRBV6-6; abundance: -; CDR3nt: TGTGCCAGCAGTCGACAGGGCTCCGGAAACACCATATATTTT; CDR3aa: CASSRQGSGNTIYF
j_gene: TRBJ2-5; d_gene: -; v_gene: TRBV10-2; abundance: -; CDR3nt: TGCGCCAGCATCCCCCAGGGTCAAGAGACCCAGTACTTC; CDR3aa: CASIPQGQETQYF
j_gene: TRBJ1-5; d_gene: TRBD1; v_gene: TRBV9; abundance: -; CDR3nt: TGTGCCATCCGGGACAGGGGCTGTCAGCCCCAGCATTTT; CDR3aa: CAIRDRGCQPQHF
j_gene: TRBJ2-1; d_gene: TRBD1; v_gene: TRBV2; abundance: -; CDR3nt: TGTGCCAGCAGTGTGGGACAGAGCTCCTACAATGAGCAGTTCTTC; CDR3aa: CASSVGQSSYNEQFF
j_gene: TRBJ1-1; d_gene: TRBD1; v_gene: TRBV30; abundance: -; CDR3nt: TGTGCCTGGAGTCCCCCCGACAGGGTTGGTGAAGCTTTCTTT; CDR3aa: CAWSPPDRVGEAFF
j_gene: TRBJ2-6; d_gene: TRBD2; v_gene: TRBV13; abundance: few; CDR3nt: TGTGCCAGCAGCTTAGGCACAGGACTAGCGGGGGCTGGGGCCAACGTCCTGACTTTC; CDR3aa: CASSLGTGLAGAGANVLTF
j_gene: TRBJ2-1; d_gene: -; v_gene: TRBV6-4; abundance: -; CDR3nt: TGTGCCAGCAGTGACTCGGGTTGGAGCTCCAATGAGCAGTTCTTC; CDR3aa: CASSDSGWSSNEQFF
j_gene: TRBJ2-2; d_gene: -; v_gene: TRBV29-1; abundance: -; CDR3nt: TGCAGCGTTAGGGGTTCGTCCGGGGAGCTGTTTTTT; CDR3aa: CSVRGSSGELFF
j_gene: TRBJ1-1; d_gene: TRBD1; v_gene: TRBV6-1; abundance: -; CDR3nt: TGTGCCAGCAGTGTGGGGACAGGGCAGGCTTTCTTT; CDR3aa: CASSVGTGQAFF
j_gene: TRBJ1-1; d_gene: -; v_gene: TRBV6-1; abundance: -; CDR3nt: TGTGCCAGCAGTGAAGAACCAGGGTTTGGCACTGAAGCTTTCTTT; CDR3aa: CASSEEPGFGTEAFF
j_gene: TRBJ2-3; d_gene: TRBD1; v_gene: TRBV7-2; abundance: -; CDR3nt: TGTGCCAGCAGCCCAGACCCCACAGGGGTAAAGGATACGCAGTATTTT; CDR3aa: CASSPDPTGVKDTQYF
j_gene: TRBJ1-3; d_gene: TRBD1; v_gene: TRBV7-6; abundance: -; CDR3nt: TGTGCCAGCAGCTTACGAGGCCTGGACAGGGCCCCTCAATCTGGAAACACCATATATTTT; CDR3aa: CASSLRGLDRAPQSGNTIYF
j_gene: TRBJ2-1; d_gene: TRBD2; v_gene: TRBV5-1; abundance: -; CDR3nt: TGCGCCAGCAGCCGCGAAATAGCGGGGGGGTCCGATGAGCAGTTCTTC; CDR3aa: CASSREIAGGSDEQFF
j_gene: TRBJ2-7; d_gene: -; v_gene: TRBV2; abundance: -; CDR3nt: TGTGCCAGCAGTGAAAGCGGTTTCGGCTACGAGCAGTACTTC; CDR3aa: CASSESGFGYEQYF
j_gene: TRBJ2-7; d_gene: -; v_gene: TRBV21-1; abundance: -; CDR3nt: TGTGCCACTTCCGGGACTACCTACGAGCAGTACTTC; CDR3aa: CATSGTTYEQYF
j_gene: TRBJ2-3; d_gene: TRBD1; v_gene: TRBV5-1; abundance: -; CDR3nt: TGCGCCAGCAGCTCCGGACAGGGCCCAGATACGCAGTATTTT; CDR3aa: CASSSGQGPDTQYF
j_gene: TRBJ2-7; d_gene: TRBD2; v_gene: TRBV2; abundance: -; CDR3nt: TGTGCCAGCAGTGGGATCAATAGCGGGGGTGGCGAGCAGTACTTC; CDR3aa: CASSGINSGGGEQYF
j_gene: TRBJ1-2; d_gene: -; v_gene: TRBV19; abundance: -; CDR3nt: TGTGCCAGTAGTATGGGCAGGGAACAGGCCGGCTACACCTTC; CDR3aa: CASSMGREQAGYTF
j_gene: TRBJ2-5; d_gene: TRBD2; v_gene: TRBV10-1; abundance: -; CDR3nt: TGCGCCAGCCTAGCGGGAGAGACCCAGTACTTC; CDR3aa: CASLAGETQYF
j_gene: TRBJ2-1; d_gene: -; v_gene: TRBV27; abundance: -; CDR3nt: TGTGCCAGCAGTCCACAACAGGGGGGGATCTCCTACAATGAGCAGTTCTTC; CDR3aa: CASSPQQGGISYNEQFF
j_gene: TRBJ1-1; d_gene: TRBD1; v_gene: TRBV29-1; abundance: few; CDR3nt: TGCAGCGTTGACGACAGGGGGCAGAGCACTGAAGCTTTCTTT; CDR3aa: CSVDDRGQSTEAFF
j_gene: TRBJ2-7; d_gene: TRBD2; v_gene: TRBV5-1; abundance: once; CDR3nt: TGCGCCAGCAGCTTGGCCATCCGTTTCGGGGGGGCGTTCGACGAGCAGTACTTC; CDR3aa: CASSLAIRFGGAFDEQYF
j_gene: TRBJ2-1; d_gene: -; v_gene: TRBV21-1; abundance: -; CDR3nt: TGTGCCAGATTTAATGGGACTACAGTTTACAATGAGCAGTTCTTC; CDR3aa: CARFNGTTVYNEQFF